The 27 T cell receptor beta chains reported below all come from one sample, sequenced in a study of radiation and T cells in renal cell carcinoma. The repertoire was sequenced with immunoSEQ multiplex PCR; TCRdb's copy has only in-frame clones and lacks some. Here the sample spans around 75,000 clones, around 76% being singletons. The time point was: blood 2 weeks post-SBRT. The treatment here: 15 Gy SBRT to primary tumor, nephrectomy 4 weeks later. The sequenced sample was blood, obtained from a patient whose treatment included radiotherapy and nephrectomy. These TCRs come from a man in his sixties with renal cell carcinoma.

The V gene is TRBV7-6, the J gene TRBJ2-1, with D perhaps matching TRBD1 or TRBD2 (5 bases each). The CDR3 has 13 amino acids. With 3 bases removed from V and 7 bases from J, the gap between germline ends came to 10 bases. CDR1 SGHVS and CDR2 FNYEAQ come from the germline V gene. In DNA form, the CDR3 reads TGTGCCAGCAGCTTCGGGGCGCTTAATGAGCAGTTCTTC. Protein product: CASSFGALNEQFF.

The CDR3 spells CASSYSVSGRWYEQYF. CDR3 in DNA: TGTGCCAGCAGTTACTCGGTTAGCGGGAGGTGGTACGAGCAGTACTTC. The genes are TRBV6-5 and TRBJ2-7; 10 bases align to TRBD2. Germline CDR1 reads MNHEY; CDR2 reads SVGAGI. With V trimmed by 0 bases and J by 4 bases, 6 bases remained unmatched. The CDR3 covers 16 residues.

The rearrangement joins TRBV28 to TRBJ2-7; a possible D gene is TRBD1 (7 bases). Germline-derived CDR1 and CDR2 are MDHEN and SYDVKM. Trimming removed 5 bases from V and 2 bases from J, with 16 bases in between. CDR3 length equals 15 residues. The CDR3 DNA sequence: TGTGCCAGCAGTCTGGGGGGACAGATTGCCTACGAGCAGTACTTC. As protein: CASSLGGQIAYEQYF.

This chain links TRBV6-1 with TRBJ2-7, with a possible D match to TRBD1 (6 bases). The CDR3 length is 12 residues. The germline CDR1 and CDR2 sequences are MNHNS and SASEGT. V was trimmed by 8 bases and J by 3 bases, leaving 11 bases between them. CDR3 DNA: TGTGCCAGCGGGGACACCAACTACGAGCAGTACTTC. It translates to CASGDTNYEQYF.

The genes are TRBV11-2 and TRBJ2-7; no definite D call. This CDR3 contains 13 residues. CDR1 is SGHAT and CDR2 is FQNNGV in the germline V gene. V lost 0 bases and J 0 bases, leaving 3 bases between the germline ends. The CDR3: CASSLENSYEQYF. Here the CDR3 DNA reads TGTGCCAGCAGCTTAGAAAACTCCTACGAGCAGTACTTC.

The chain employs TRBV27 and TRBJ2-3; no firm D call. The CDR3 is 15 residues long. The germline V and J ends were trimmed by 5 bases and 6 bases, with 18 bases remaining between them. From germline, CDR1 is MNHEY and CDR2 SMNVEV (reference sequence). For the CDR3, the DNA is TGTGCCAGCAGTCGTAGACCCTTCCACGTTGATACGCAGTATTTT. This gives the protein CASSRRPFHVDTQYF.

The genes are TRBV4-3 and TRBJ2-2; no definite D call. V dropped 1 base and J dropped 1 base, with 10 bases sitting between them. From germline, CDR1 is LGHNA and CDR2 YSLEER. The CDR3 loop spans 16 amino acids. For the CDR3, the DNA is TGCGCCAGCAGCCAAGGGCTGGGGTTGAACACCGGGGAGCTGTTTTTT. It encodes CASSQGLGLNTGELFF.

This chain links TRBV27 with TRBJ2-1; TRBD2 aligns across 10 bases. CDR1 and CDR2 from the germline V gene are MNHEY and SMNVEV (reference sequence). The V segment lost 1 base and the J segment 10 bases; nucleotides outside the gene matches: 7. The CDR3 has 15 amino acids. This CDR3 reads CASSLWASGRLEQFF. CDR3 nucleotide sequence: TGTGCCAGCAGTTTATGGGCTAGCGGGAGATTGGAGCAGTTCTTC.

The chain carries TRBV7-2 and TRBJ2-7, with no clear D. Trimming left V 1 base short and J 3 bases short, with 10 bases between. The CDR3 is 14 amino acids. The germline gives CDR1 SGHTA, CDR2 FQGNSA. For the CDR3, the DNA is TGTGCCAGCAGCTTAGGTCTAGTCAGCTACGAGCAGTACTTC. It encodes CASSLGLVSYEQYF.

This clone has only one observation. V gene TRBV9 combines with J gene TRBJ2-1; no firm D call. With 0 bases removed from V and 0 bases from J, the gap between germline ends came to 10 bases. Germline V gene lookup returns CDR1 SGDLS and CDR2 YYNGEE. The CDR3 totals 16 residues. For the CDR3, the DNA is TGTGCCAGCAGCGTAGGGCTCATAAGCTCCTACAATGAGCAGTTCTTC. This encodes CASSVGLISSYNEQFF.

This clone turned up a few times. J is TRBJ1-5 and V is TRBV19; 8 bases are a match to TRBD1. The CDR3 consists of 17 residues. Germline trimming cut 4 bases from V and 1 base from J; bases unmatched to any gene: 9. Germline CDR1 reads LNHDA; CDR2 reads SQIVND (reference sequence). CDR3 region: CASSTGRGRLSNQPQHF. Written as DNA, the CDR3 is TGTGCCAGTAGTACAGGCAGGGGGCGTCTAAGCAATCAGCCCCAGCATTTT.

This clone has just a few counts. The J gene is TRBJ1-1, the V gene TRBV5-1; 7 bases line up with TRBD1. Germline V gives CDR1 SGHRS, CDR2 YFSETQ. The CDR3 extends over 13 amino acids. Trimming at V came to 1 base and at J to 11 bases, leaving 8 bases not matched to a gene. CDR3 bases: TGCGCCAGCAGCTTGAGAGGGGGCTCGCAGGCTTTCTTT. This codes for CASSLRGGSQAFF.

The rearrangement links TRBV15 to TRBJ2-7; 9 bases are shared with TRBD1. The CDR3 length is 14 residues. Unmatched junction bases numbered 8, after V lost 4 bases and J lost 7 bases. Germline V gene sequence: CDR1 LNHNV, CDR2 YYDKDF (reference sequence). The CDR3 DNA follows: TGTGCCACCAGCACGGACAGGGGAACGAGGGAGCAGTACTTC. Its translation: CATSTDRGTREQYF.

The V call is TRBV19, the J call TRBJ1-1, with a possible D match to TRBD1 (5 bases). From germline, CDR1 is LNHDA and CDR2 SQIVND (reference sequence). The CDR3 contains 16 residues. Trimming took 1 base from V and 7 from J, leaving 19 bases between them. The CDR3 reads CASSIGRLGQGFEAFF. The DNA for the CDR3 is TGTGCCAGTAGTATAGGAAGGTTAGGACAAGGGTTTGAAGCTTTCTTT.

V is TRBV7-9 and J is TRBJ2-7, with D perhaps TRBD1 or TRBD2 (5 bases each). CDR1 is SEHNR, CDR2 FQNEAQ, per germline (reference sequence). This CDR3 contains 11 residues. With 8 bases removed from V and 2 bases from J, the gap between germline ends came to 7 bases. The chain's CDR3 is CASEGTYEQYF. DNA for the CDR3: TGTGCCAGCGAGGGGACCTACGAGCAGTACTTC.

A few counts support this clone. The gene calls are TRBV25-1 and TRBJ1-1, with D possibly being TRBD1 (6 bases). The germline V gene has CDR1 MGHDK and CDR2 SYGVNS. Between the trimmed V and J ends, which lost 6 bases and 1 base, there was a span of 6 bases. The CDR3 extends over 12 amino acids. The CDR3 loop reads CASRGQNTEAFF. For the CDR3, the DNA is TGTGCCAGCAGGGGACAGAACACTGAAGCTTTCTTT.

The chain's CDR3 is CASSLDAWPVNYGYTF. As DNA, the CDR3 is TGTGCCAGCAGCTTAGATGCATGGCCAGTAAACTATGGCTACACCTTC. This chain connects TRBV11-2 to TRBJ1-2; D is ambiguous. CDR3 length equals 16 residues. Trimming stripped 0 bases from V and 2 bases from J, with 13 bases between. In germline, CDR1 is SGHAT, CDR2 FQNNGV.

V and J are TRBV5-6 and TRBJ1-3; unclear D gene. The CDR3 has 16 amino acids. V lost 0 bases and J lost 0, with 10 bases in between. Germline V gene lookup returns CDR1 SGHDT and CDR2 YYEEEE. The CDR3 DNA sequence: TGTGCCAGCAGCTTGGAGGCAGCACGCTCTGGAAACACCATATATTTT. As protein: CASSLEAARSGNTIYF.

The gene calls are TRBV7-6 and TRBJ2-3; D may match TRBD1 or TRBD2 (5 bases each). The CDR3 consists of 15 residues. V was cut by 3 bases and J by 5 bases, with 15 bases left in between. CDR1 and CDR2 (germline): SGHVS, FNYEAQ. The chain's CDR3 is CASSLGPPGGDTQYF. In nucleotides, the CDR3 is TGTGCCAGCAGCTTGGGGCCTCCTGGGGGAGATACGCAGTATTTT.

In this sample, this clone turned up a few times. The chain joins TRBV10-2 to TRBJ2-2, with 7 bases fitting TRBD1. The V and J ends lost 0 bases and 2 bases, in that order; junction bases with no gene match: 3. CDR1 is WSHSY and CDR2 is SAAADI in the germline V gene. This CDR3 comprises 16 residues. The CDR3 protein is CASSESRDRNTGELFF. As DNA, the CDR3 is TGCGCCAGCAGTGAGTCTAGGGACAGAAACACCGGGGAGCTGTTTTTT.

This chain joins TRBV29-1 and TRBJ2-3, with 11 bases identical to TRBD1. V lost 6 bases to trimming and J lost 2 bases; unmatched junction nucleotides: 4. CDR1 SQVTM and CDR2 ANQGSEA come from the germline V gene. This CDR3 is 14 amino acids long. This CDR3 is CSVDRGRVTDTQYF. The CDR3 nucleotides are TGCAGCGTGGACAGGGGGCGCGTCACAGATACGCAGTATTTT.

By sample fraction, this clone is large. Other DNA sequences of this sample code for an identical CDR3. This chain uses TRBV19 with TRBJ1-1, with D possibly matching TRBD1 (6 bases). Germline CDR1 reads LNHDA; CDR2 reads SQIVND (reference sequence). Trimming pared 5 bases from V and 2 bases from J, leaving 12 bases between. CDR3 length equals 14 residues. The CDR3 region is CASSGTGGNTEAFF. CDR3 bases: TGTGCCAGTAGTGGGACTGGGGGCAACACTGAAGCTTTCTTT.

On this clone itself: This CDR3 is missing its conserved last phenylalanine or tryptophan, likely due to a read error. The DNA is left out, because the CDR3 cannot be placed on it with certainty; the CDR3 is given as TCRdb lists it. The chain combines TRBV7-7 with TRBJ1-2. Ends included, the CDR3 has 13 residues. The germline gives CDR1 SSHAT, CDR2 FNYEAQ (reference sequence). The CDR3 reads CASSLSLTGQCQI.

CDR3 sequence: CASSYKTGSNEQFF. CDR3 DNA sequence: TGTGCCAGCAGTTACAAGACAGGGAGCAATGAGCAGTTCTTC. This rearrangement joins TRBV6-5 to TRBJ2-1; 7 bases fit TRBD1. The CDR3 length is 14 residues. The V segment lost 2 bases and the J segment 6 bases; nucleotides outside the gene matches: 4. Germline values: CDR1 MNHEY, CDR2 SVGAGI.

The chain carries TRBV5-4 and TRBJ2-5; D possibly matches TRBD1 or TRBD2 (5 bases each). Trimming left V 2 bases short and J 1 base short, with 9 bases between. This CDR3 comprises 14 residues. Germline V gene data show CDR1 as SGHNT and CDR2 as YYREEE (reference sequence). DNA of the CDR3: TGTGCCAGCAGCTTCGGGGCTAGCCAAGAGACCCAGTACTTC. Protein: CASSFGASQETQYF. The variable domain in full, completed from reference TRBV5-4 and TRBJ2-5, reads ETGVTQSPTHLIKTRGQQVTLRCSSQSGHNTVSWYQQALGQGPQFIFQYYREEENGRGNFPPRFSGLQFPNYSSELNVNALELDDSALYLCASSFGASQETQYFGPGTRLLVL.

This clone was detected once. In DNA, the CDR3 is TGTGCCAGCAGTTACAGGGGGCAGAGTGGAAACACCATATATTTT. Amino acids: CASSYRGQSGNTIYF. The rearrangement uses TRBV6-6 and TRBJ1-3, with TRBD1 identical over 7 bases. Per the germline V gene, CDR1 is MNHNY and CDR2 is SVGAGI (reference sequence). The CDR3 contains 15 residues. Trimming took 2 bases from V and 3 from J; bases not matched to a gene: 4.

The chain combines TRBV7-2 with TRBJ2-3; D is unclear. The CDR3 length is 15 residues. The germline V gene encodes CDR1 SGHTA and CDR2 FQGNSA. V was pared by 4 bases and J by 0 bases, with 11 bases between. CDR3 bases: TGTGCCAGCAGCTCCAATCCTGTGAGCACAGATACGCAGTATTTT. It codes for CASSSNPVSTDTQYF.